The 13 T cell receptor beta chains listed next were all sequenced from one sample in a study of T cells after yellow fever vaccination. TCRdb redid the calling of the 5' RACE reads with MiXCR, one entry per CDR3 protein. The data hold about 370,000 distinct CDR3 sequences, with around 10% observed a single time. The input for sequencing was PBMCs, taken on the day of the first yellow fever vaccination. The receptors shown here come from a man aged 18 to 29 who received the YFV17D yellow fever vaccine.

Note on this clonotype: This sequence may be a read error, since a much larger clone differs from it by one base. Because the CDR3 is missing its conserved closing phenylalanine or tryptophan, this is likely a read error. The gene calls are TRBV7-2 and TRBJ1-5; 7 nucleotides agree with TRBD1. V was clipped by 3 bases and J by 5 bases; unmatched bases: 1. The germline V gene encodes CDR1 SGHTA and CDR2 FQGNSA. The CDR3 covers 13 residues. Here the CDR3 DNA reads TGTGCCAGCAGCTTTGGGACAGATCAGCCCCAGCATTCT. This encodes CASSFGTDQPQHS.

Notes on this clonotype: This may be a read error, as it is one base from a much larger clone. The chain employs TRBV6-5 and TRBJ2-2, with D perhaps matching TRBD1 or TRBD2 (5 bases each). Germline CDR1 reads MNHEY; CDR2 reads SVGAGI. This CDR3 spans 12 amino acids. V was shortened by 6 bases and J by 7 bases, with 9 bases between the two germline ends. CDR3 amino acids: CASSRDVGELFF. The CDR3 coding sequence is TGTGCCAGCAGCCGGGACGTCGGGGAGCTGTTTTTT.

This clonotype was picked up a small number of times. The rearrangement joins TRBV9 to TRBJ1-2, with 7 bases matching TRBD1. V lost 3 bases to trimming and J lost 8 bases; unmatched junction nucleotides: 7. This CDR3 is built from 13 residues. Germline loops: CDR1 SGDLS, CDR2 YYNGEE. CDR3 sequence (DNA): TGTGCCAGCAGCGCCACAGGGGTCGGCGGCTACACCTTC. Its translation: CASSATGVGGYTF.

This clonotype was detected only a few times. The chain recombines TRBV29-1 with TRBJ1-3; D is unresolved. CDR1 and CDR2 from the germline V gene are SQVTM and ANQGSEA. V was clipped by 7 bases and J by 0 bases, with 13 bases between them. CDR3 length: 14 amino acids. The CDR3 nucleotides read TGCAGCGCGGACGTGGGCGACTCTGGAAACACCATATATTTT. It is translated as CSADVGDSGNTIYF.

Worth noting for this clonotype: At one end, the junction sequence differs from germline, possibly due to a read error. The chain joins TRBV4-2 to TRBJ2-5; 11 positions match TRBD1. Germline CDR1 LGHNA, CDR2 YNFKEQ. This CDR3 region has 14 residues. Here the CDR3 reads CASSQDRGQETLYF. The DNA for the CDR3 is TGTGCCAGCAGCCAGGACAGGGGGCAAGAGACCCTGTACTTC.

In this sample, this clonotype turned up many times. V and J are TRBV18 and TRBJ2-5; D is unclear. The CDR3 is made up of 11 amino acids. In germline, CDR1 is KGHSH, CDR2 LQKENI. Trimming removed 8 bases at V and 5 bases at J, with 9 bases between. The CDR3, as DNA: TGTGCCAGCAGCCCTCAGGAGACCCAGTACTTC. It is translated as CASSPQETQYF.

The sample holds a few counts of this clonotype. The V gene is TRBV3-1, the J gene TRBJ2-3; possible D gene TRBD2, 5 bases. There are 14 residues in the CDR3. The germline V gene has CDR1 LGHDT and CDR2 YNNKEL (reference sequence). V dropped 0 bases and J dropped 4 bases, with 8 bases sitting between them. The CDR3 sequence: CASSQDEGSDTQYF. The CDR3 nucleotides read TGTGCCAGCAGCCAAGACGAGGGCTCAGATACGCAGTATTTT.

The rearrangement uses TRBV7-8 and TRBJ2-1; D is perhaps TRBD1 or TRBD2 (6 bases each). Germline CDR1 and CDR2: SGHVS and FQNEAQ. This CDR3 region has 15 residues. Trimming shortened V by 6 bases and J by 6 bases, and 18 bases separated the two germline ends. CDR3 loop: CASRSRGAVVNEQFF. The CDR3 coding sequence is TGTGCCAGCAGGTCGAGGGGGGCGGTGGTCAATGAGCAGTTCTTC.

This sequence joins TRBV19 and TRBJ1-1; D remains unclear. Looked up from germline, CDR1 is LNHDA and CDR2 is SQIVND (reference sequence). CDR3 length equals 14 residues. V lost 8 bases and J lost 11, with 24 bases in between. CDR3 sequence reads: CASGIGRIGLNAFF. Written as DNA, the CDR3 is TGTGCCAGTGGGATCGGACGGATCGGTCTTAATGCTTTCTTT.

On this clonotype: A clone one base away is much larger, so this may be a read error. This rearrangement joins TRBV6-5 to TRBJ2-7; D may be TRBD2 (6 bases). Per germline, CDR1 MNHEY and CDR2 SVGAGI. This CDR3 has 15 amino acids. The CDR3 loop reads CASSYSLGGSHEQYF. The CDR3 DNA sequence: TGTGCCAGCAGCTACAGCCTGGGAGGCTCCCACGAGCAGTACTTC.

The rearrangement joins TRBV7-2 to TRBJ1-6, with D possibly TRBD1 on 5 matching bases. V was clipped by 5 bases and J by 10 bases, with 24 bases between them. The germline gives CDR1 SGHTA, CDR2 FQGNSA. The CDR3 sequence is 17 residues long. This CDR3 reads CASSRDRGSPRWSPLHF. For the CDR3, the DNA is TGTGCCAGCAGCCGAGATAGGGGATCCCCGCGGTGGTCACCCCTCCACTTT.

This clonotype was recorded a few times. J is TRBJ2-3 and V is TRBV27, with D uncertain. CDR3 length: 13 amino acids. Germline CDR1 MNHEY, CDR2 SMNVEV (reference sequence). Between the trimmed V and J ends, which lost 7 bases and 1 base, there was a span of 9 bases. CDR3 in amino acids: CASTEVGTDTQYF. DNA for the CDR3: TGTGCCAGCACCGAGGTGGGCACAGATACGCAGTATTTT.

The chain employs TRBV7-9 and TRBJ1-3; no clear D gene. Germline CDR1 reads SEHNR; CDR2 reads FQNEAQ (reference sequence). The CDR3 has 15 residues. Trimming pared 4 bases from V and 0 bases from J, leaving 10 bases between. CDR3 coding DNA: TGTGCCAGCAGCTCCCTTAGTCACTCTGGAAACACCATATATTTT. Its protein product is CASSSLSHSGNTIYF.